This T cell receptor beta chain was sequenced during a study of graft-versus-host responses after intestinal transplantation. Study observations and caveats: When patients had graft-donor T cell macrochimerism, their allografts held high graft-versus-host to host-versus-graft clonal ratios.

Graft-derived tissue was subjected to processing to liberate intraepithelial and lamina propria lymphocytes. The CDR3 is 15 amino acids. CDR1 is LNHDA, CDR2 SQIVND, per germline (reference sequence). V lost 8 bases to trimming and J lost 7 bases; unmatched junction nucleotides: 11. This clone has only one observation. Its antigen is unknown. The data were produced by immunoSEQ multiplex PCR, yet TCRdb's version contains in-frame clones alone and is incomplete. The sample lists around 15,000 clones, 80% seen once, with about 18% in the top ten. The J gene is TRBJ1-6, the V gene TRBV19; 7 bases align to TRBD1. The sequence was collected from a human patient who received an intestinal transplant, so some T cells may come from the graft donor. The starting material was ileum tissue, obtained 104 days after intestinal transplant. The CDR3 DNA follows: TGTGCCAGTGGGGGACAGCTCCACTTCAATTCACCCCTCCACTTT. This encodes CASGGQLHFNSPLHF.